The 6 T cell receptor beta chains reported below all come from one sample, sequenced in a study of cytomegalovirus exposure and HLA in healthy donors. The PCR was carried out with 60 Vbeta primers and 13 Jbeta primers. The data were produced by immunoSEQ multiplex PCR, yet TCRdb's version contains in-frame clones alone and is incomplete. Of 100,000 to 150,000 clones listed, 70% to 85% are singletons. Material: PBMCs. The receptors were gathered from a man aged 45-60 years in good health and CMV-seronegative.

V gene TRBV29-1 combines with J gene TRBJ2-7, with 8 positions matching TRBD1. Germline CDR1 reads SQVTM; CDR2 reads ANQGSEA. After removal of 0 bases from V and 2 bases from J, the junction contained 6 bases not matched to a gene. The CDR3 has 15 amino acids. In nucleotides, the CDR3 is TGCAGCGTTGAAGAAGGGACAGGAGGGACCTACGAGCAGTACTTC. It yields the protein CSVEEGTGGTYEQYF.

This chain links TRBV7-8 with TRBJ1-1; TRBD1 matches 8 bases. Unmatched junction bases numbered 11, after V lost 5 bases and J lost 3 bases. This CDR3 is built from 16 residues. Germline V CDR1 and CDR2: SGHVS, FQNEAQ. CDR3 residues: CASSPPRAGGHTEAFF. DNA for the CDR3: TGTGCCAGCAGCCCCCCGCGGGCAGGGGGCCACACTGAAGCTTTCTTT.

This chain uses TRBV9 with TRBJ1-1; 9 bases fit TRBD1. Trimming at V came to 0 bases and at J to 4 bases, leaving 10 bases not matched to a gene. CDR3 size: 17 residues. Germline CDR1 and CDR2: SGDLS and YYNGEE. The CDR3 DNA follows: TGTGCCAGCAGCGTAGCCGACCGGGACAGGGCTCCCACTGAAGCTTTCTTT. Translation gives CASSVADRDRAPTEAFF.

The genes are TRBV7-8 and TRBJ1-1; D gene unclear. The V gene's germline CDR1 is SGHVS and CDR2 FQNEAQ. The CDR3 spans 15 residues. Trimming shortened V by 5 bases and J by 0 bases, and 13 bases separated the two germline ends. The CDR3 region has the DNA TGTGCCAGCAGCCCCAGGCGGGGAATGAACACTGAAGCTTTCTTT. Translation: CASSPRRGMNTEAFF.

The V and J genes are TRBV7-2 and TRBJ1-6, with a possible D match to TRBD1 (5 bases). The V gene's germline CDR1 is SGHTA and CDR2 FQGNSA. This CDR3 has 16 residues. V lost 0 bases, J lost 5 bases, and 11 bases lay in between. CDR3 loop: CASSLATGGNNSPLHF. The CDR3 DNA follows: TGTGCCAGCAGCTTAGCGACGGGGGGGAATAATTCACCCCTCCACTTT.

The V call is TRBV11-2, the J call TRBJ1-1, with D tentatively TRBD1 (6 bases). This CDR3 has 13 residues. V was pared by 7 bases and J by 4 bases, with 13 bases between. Germline lookup yields CDR1 SGHAT and CDR2 FQNNGV. CDR3 bases: TGTGCCAGCACTCAGGGGACCTTCACTGAAGCTTTCTTT. Protein sequence: CASTQGTFTEAFF.